The sequence of this T cell receptor beta chain was determined in a study of cytomegalovirus exposure and HLA in healthy donors. Germline CDR1 is LNHDA and CDR2 is SQIVND (reference sequence). The CDR3 covers 19 residues. V shed 5 bases and J 7 bases; nucleotides not matched to a gene: 15. The donors were part of the roughly 120-subject validation cohort, which stood apart from the roughly 700-subject first cohort. Sequencing was performed with immunoSEQ multiplex PCR; in TCRdb, only in-frame clones are kept and a portion is missing. This table holds more than 70,000 clones, less than 96% found once.

The sequenced material came from PBMCs. This receptor was taken from a young man in good health and CMV-seropositive. The gene calls are TRBV19 and TRBJ2-4; TRBD2 agrees at 15 bases. The CDR3 DNA is TGTGCCAGTAGTCCTCGGACTAGCGGGAGGGTCCCAGGTTGGAACATTCAGTACTTC. Amino acid sequence: CASSPRTSGRVPGWNIQYF.